The 16 T cell receptor beta chains below all came from one sample that was sequenced in a study of blood T cell repertoires in COVID-19. This table comes from immunoSEQ multiplex PCR, and its TCRdb copy is limited to in-frame clones, with some not included. The sample carries more than 85,000 clones, approximately 81% recorded once. The material sequenced was peripheral blood. All receptors come from a man in his fifties or sixties with acute or convalescent COVID-19.

CDR3 sequence: CATSDGASQKGANTGELFF. The CDR3 coding sequence is TGTGCCACCAGTGATGGGGCCTCCCAAAAGGGCGCGAACACCGGGGAGCTGTTTTTT. The chain uses TRBV24-1 and TRBJ2-2, with D maybe TRBD1 (5 bases). The germline V gene has CDR1 KGHDR and CDR2 SFDVKD. The CDR3 sequence is 19 residues long. V gave up 3 bases and J gave up 0 bases, with 19 bases separating them.

This clone was seen a few times. In DNA form, the CDR3 reads TGTGCCTGGAACAGGGGCAATCAGCCCCAGCATTTT. Protein product: CAWNRGNQPQHF. This chain connects TRBV30 to TRBJ1-5, with a possible D match to TRBD1 (6 bases). Trimming shortened V by 4 bases and J by 2 bases, and 6 bases separated the two germline ends. Germline V gene sequence: CDR1 GTSNPN, CDR2 SVGIG (reference sequence). This CDR3 is 12 amino acids long.

The genes are TRBV9 and TRBJ2-6; 7 bases map to TRBD1. Germline CDR1 and CDR2: SGDLS and YYNGEE. The CDR3 extends over 16 amino acids. The ends lost 3 bases at V and 4 bases at J; junction bases unmatched: 7. The CDR3 DNA is TGTGCCAGCAGCGCCAAGACAGGGCCAGGGGCCAACGTCCTGACTTTC. Its protein is CASSAKTGPGANVLTF.

The J gene is TRBJ2-6, the V gene TRBV20-1, with D tentatively TRBD1 (5 bases). Trimming stripped 3 bases from V and 2 bases from J, with 8 bases between. This CDR3 has 14 amino acids. Germline lookup yields CDR1 DFQATT and CDR2 SNEGSKA (reference sequence). This CDR3 is CSASRGTGANVLTF. CDR3 nucleotides: TGCAGTGCTAGTAGGGGAACTGGGGCCAACGTCCTGACTTTC.

This clone was counted at least ten times. The J gene is TRBJ1-2, the V gene TRBV7-8; 7 bases fit TRBD1. This CDR3 comprises 13 residues. CDR1 SGHVS and CDR2 FQNEAQ come from the germline V gene. Trimming cost V 4 bases and J 7 bases; bases outside gene matches: 6. The CDR3 sequence: CASSSDRVAGYTF. The CDR3 DNA reads as TGTGCCAGCAGCTCCGACAGGGTGGCTGGCTACACCTTC. The whole variable domain, filled in from reference TRBV7-8 and TRBJ1-2, reads GAGVSQSPRYKVAKRGQDVALRCDPISGHVSLFWYQQALGQGPEFLTYFQNEAQLDKSGLPSDRFFAERPEGSVSTLKIQRTQQEDSAVYLCASSSDRVAGYTFGSGTRLTVV.

This chain uses TRBV11-3 with TRBJ1-6; the match to TRBD1 covers 7 bases. Germline trimming cut 1 base from V and 7 bases from J; bases unmatched to any gene: 4. Germline CDR1 SGHNT, CDR2 YENEEA. This CDR3 spans 15 amino acids. CDR3 coding DNA: TGTGCCAGCAGCTTAGGAGGGGGCCAGAATTCACCCCTCCACTTT. Translation: CASSLGGGQNSPLHF.

The V gene is TRBV27, the J gene TRBJ1-2; D is unclear. Trimming left V 5 bases short and J 8 bases short, with 18 bases between. Per germline, CDR1 MNHEY and CDR2 SMNVEV (reference sequence). CDR3 length: 14 amino acids. The CDR3 protein is CASSPLPGNDGYTF. In DNA form, the CDR3 reads TGTGCCAGCAGTCCCCTGCCGGGGAATGACGGCTACACCTTC.

This chain joins TRBV5-8 and TRBJ2-4; perhaps TRBD2 as D (5 bases). This CDR3 is 17 amino acids long. Trimming removed 2 bases from V and 0 bases from J, with 15 bases in between. CDR1 and CDR2 from the germline V gene are SGHTS and YDEGEE. The CDR3 DNA is TGTGCCAGCAGCTTTAGGTTAGCGACCCTAGCCAAAAACATTCAGTACTTC. It specifies CASSFRLATLAKNIQYF.

This clone occurred a few times. The chain joins TRBV5-1 to TRBJ2-7; a possible D gene is TRBD1 (5 bases). Trimming cost V 1 base and J 0 bases, with 8 bases left between them. Germline CDR1 and CDR2: SGHRS and YFSETQ. This CDR3 spans 14 amino acids. The chain's CDR3 is CASSLLDSSYEQYF. As DNA, the CDR3 is TGCGCCAGCAGCTTGTTAGACAGCTCCTACGAGCAGTACTTC.

The J gene is TRBJ2-7, the V gene TRBV18, with D possibly being TRBD1 (7 bases). Germline loops: CDR1 KGHSH, CDR2 LQKENI. The CDR3 runs to 14 residues. The V gene lost 7 bases and the J gene lost 1 base, with 14 bases spanning the gap. The CDR3 is CASFLPGGSYEQYF. CDR3 coding DNA: TGTGCCAGCTTCCTCCCAGGGGGGTCCTACGAGCAGTACTTC.

The gene calls are TRBV3-1 (or the pseudogene TRBV3-2) and TRBJ1-6; 8 positions match TRBD1. CDR1 LGHDT and CDR2 YNNKEL come from the germline V gene (reference sequence). The CDR3 consists of 14 residues. Losses at the gene ends were 5 bases for V and 14 bases for J; bases not matched to a gene: 11. The CDR3 loop reads CASSDRGSSLALHF. The CDR3 nucleotides are TGTGCCAGCAGCGACAGGGGCTCCTCGTTAGCCCTCCACTTT.

The genes are TRBV11-2 and TRBJ1-2; TRBD1 might be the D (6 bases). The CDR3 totals 13 residues. V lost 4 bases, J lost 7 bases, and 13 bases lay in between. Germline CDR1 is SGHAT and CDR2 is FQNNGV. The chain's CDR3 is CASSSPRRGGYTF. CDR3 nucleotide sequence: TGTGCCAGCAGCTCCCCCCGCAGGGGTGGCTACACCTTC.

The V gene is TRBV5-4, the J gene TRBJ2-5; 8 bases agree with TRBD1. Trimming took 9 bases from V and 5 from J; bases not matched to a gene: 12. Germline CDR1 reads SGHNT; CDR2 reads YYREEE (reference sequence). The CDR3 runs 14 residues. This chain's CDR3 is CATKPGQVTETQYF. The CDR3 DNA follows: TGTGCCACCAAGCCGGGACAGGTCACCGAGACCCAGTACTTC.

The V call is TRBV19, the J call TRBJ2-6, with D uncertain. The CDR3 extends over 16 amino acids. Germline V gene lookup returns CDR1 LNHDA and CDR2 SQIVND (reference sequence). Trimming stripped 5 bases from V and 0 bases from J, with 11 bases between. The chain's CDR3 is CASSPRLFSGANVLTF. CDR3 coding DNA: TGTGCCAGTAGTCCCCGACTGTTCTCTGGGGCCAACGTCCTGACTTTC.

The chain has TRBV19 and TRBJ1-6; a weak D match, TRBD1 (6 bases). CDR1 is LNHDA, CDR2 SQIVND, per germline (reference sequence). V was cut by 6 bases and J by 10 bases, with 22 bases left in between. There are 16 residues in the CDR3. The CDR3 reads CASRAPGQGIFSPLHF. Written as DNA, the CDR3 is TGTGCCAGTAGAGCTCCGGGACAAGGAATATTCTCACCCCTCCACTTT.

The CDR3 DNA sequence: TGTGCCAGCAGCCTTATGGGGGGGGATGAGCAGTTCTTC. This translates into CASSLMGGDEQFF. The chain joins TRBV3-1 (or the pseudogene TRBV3-2) to TRBJ2-1; 7 bases line up with TRBD2. Trimming cost V 4 bases and J 8 bases; bases outside gene matches: 5. This CDR3 region has 13 residues. Germline loops: CDR1 LGHDT, CDR2 YNNKEL (reference sequence).